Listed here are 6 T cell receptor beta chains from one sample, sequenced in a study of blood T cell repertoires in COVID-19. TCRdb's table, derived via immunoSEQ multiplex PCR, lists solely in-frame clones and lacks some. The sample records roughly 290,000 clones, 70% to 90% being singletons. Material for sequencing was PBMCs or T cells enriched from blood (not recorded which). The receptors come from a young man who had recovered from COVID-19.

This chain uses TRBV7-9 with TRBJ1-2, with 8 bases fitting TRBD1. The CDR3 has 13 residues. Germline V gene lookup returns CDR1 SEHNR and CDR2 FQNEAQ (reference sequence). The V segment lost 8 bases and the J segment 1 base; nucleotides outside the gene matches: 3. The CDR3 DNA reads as TGTGCCAGCCGGACAGGGAATAACTATGGCTACACCTTC. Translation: CASRTGNNYGYTF.

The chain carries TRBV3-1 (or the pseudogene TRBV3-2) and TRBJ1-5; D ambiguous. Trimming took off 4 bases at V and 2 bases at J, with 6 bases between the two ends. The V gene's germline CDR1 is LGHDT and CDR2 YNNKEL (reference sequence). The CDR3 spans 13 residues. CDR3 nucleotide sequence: TGTGCCAGCAGCCGCCGAGGCAATCAGCCCCAGCATTTT. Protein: CASSRRGNQPQHF.

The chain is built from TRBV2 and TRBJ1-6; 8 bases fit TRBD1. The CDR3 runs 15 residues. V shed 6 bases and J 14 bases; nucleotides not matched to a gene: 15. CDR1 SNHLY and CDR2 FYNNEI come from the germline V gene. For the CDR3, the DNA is TGTGCCAGCAGCAACCTCGGACAGGGAACACGCTCCCTCCACTTT. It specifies CASSNLGQGTRSLHF. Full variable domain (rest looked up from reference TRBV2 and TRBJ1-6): EPEVTQTPSHQVTQMGQEVILRCVPISNHLYFYWYRQILGQKVEFLVSFYNNEISEKSEIFDDQFSVERPDGSNFTLKIRSTKLEDSAMYFCASSNLGQGTRSLHFGNGTRLTVT.

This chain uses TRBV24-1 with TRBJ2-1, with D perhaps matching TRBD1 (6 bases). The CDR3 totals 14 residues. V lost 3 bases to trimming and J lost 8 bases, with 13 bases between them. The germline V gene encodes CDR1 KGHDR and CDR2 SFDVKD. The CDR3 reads CATSDPNRVDEQFF. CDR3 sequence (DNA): TGTGCCACCAGTGATCCCAACAGGGTAGATGAGCAGTTCTTC.

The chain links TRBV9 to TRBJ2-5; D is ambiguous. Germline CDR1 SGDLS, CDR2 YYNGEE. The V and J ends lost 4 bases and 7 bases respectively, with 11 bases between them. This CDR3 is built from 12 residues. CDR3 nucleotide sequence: TGTGCCAGCAGCCTGAATACCGGGACCCAGTACTTC. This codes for CASSLNTGTQYF.

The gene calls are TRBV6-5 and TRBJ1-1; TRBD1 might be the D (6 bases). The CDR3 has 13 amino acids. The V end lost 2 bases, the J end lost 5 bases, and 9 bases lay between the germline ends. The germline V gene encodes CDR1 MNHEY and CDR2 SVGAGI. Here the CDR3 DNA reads TGTGCCAGCAGTTACGGGGGACAAACTGAAGCTTTCTTT. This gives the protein CASSYGGQTEAFF.